The source of this TCR beta chain is a study of blood T cell repertoires in COVID-19 (dated by TCRdb to the early 2020s). Looking at the study overall: Samples covering the acute and convalescent phases of COVID-19 were provided by collaborators in the United States, Italy and Spain. The repertoires were released in a freely available public database intended as a resource for research on the immune response to SARS-CoV-2. The samples were drawn from two sources: the first 160 participants of the ongoing ImmuneRACE study, and some 1,300 subjects contributed by 6 global collaborators. Sample metadata almost always included a de-identified subject ID, COVID-19 status, age in years and sex. The prospective study material was composed of cDNA or gDNA derived from T cells, B-cell-depleted T cells, or PBMCs. The dataset comprised deeply sampled blood TCRbeta repertoires from subjects exposed to, actively infected with, or recovered from COVID-19. HLA class I and class II types, where available, came from metadata supplied by the sample provider rather than from assay-based typing. The investigation overall reported the following: Clinical and demographic metadata were provided uncurated, with the amount varying by source and participant.

TCRbeta CDR3 regions were amplified from genomic DNA using the immunoSEQ Assay, a bias-controlled multiplex PCR. The original methods were these. The number of nucleated cells in each sample was estimated by amplification of reference gene primers within the assay. To quantify the absolute abundance of each unique TCRbeta CDR3 rearrangement, sequence reads were collapsed and filtered. For each sample, productive Simpson clonality was calculated as the square root of Simpson's diversity index over productive rearrangements. TCRdb holds this immuneACCESS table with in-frame rearrangements only. Some clones are missing; in checked studies, unresolved V genes explain under half, and the rest has no known cause. The DNA gave D and trimming, while V, J and clone size come from that table. For this sample the table gives 300,000 or so clones, of which about 89% were detected only once. Approximately 8% of the sample rests with the top ten.

Samples from volunteer blood donors who had recovered from COVID-19 were contributed by a second Seattle source. Collaborating institutions collected whole blood in K2EDTA tubes following their own protocols. For TCRbeta analysis, collaborators shipped samples as frozen whole blood, isolated PBMCs, or DNA extracted from either of those sample types. Details on this clone: This clone's antigen is unknown. No clone much larger than this one lies a single base away; base qualities are absent.

The germline V gene specifies MDHEN as CDR1 and SYDVKM as CDR2. Ends trimmed: V by 6 bases, J by 3 bases; bases unmatched to a gene: 6. From the cysteine through the phenylalanine, the CDR3 covers 14 amino acids. Only CDR3 DNA remains: 42 bases, in frame from the first base. This receptor was identified in a woman aged 50 to 60 who had recovered from COVID-19. The receptor chain draws on TRBV28 and TRBJ1-1, with 8 middle bases fitting TRBD1. Sequenced material: peripheral blood. The DNA is as follows: TGTGCCAGCAGAATCTACAGGGGGGACACTGAAGCTTTCTTT. This yields the protein CASRIYRGDTEAFF. The CDR3 plus the reference TRBV28 and TRBJ1-1 genes for the other parts give the full variable domain: DVKVTQSSRYLVKRTGEKVFLECVQDMDHENMFWYRQDPGLGLRLIYFSYDVKMKEKGDIPEGYSVSREKKERFSLILESASTNQTSMYLCASRIYRGDTEAFFGQGTRLTVV.